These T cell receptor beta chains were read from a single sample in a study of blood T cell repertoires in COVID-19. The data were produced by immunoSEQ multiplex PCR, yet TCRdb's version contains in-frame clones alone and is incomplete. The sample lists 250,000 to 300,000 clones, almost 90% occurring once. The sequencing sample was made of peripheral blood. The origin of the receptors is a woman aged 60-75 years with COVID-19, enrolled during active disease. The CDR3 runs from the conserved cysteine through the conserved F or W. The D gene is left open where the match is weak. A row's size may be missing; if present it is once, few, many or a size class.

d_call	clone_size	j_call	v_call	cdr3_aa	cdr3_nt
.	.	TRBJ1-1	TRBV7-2	CASSLAGPNTEAFF	TGTGCCAGCAGCTTGGCGGGACCGAACACTGAAGCTTTCTTT
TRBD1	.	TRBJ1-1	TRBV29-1	CSANRGSQTEAFF	TGCAGCGCCAACAGGGGAAGTCAGACTGAAGCTTTCTTT
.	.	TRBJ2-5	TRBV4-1	CASSQELGERGETQYF	TGCGCCAGCAGCCAAGAATTGGGGGAGAGGGGGGAGACCCAGTACTTC
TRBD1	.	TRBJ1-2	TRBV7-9	CASSFQDRGPYGYTF	TGTGCCAGCAGCTTTCAGGACAGGGGTCCCTATGGCTACACCTTC
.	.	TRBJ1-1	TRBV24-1	CATSVAIEALNTEAFF	TGTGCCACCAGTGTCGCTATTGAGGCGCTGAACACTGAAGCTTTCTTT
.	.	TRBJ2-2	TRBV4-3	CASSQGEQRAANTGELFF	TGCGCCAGCAGCCAAGGGGAGCAAAGGGCAGCGAACACCGGGGAGCTGTTTTTT
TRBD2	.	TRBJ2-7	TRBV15	CATSRDNRPGLADYEQYF	TGTGCCACCAGCAGAGATAACAGACCGGGACTAGCGGACTACGAGCAGTACTTC
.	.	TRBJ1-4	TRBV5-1	CASSFEFNEKLFF	TGCGCCAGCAGCTTCGAGTTTAATGAAAAACTGTTTTTT
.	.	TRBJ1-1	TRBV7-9	CASSPQTGNTEAFF	TGTGCCAGCAGCCCCCAAACAGGGAACACTGAAGCTTTCTTT
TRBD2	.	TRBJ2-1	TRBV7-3	CASSLGTSGGNEQFF	TGTGCCAGCAGCTTGGGGACTAGCGGGGGCAATGAGCAGTTCTTC
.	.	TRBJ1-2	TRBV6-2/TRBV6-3	CASSNRDPYGYTF	TGTGCCAGCAGCAACAGGGATCCTTATGGCTACACCTTC
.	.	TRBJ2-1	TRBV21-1	CASSKDLPRLAGVLYNEQFF	TGTGCCAGCAGCAAAGATCTGCCGCGACTAGCGGGGGTTCTTTACAATGAGCAGTTCTTC
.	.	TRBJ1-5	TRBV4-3	CASSQGRGLPNQPQHF	TGCGCCAGCAGCCAAGGTAGAGGGTTGCCCAATCAGCCCCAGCATTTT
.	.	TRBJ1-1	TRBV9	CASSAGRGLNTEAFF	TGTGCCAGCAGCGCCGGTAGGGGCCTGAACACTGAAGCTTTCTTT
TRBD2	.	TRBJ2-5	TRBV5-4	CASSLGGSGGAGETQYF	TGTGCCAGCAGCTTAGGAGGGAGCGGGGGGGCCGGAGAGACCCAGTACTTC
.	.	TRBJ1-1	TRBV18	CASSPGQRLLNTEAFF	TGTGCCAGCTCACCTGGACAGCGGCTCCTGAACACTGAAGCTTTCTTT
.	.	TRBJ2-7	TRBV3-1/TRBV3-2	CASSHPLTYEQYF	TGTGCCAGCAGCCACCCCCTTACCTACGAGCAGTACTTC
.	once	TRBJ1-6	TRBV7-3	CASSLQGQDSPLHF	TGTGCCAGCTCCCTACAGGGTCAGGATTCACCCCTCCACTTT
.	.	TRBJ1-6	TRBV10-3	CAISETDYNSPLHF	TGTGCCATCAGTGAAACAGACTATAATTCACCCCTCCACTTT
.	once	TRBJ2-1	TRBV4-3	CASSPTWGGQTYNEQFF	TGCGCCAGCAGCCCTACTTGGGGGGGCCAGACCTACAATGAGCAGTTCTTC
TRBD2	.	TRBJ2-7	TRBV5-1	CASSQSVAGFYEQYF	TGCGCCAGCAGCCAATCAGTAGCGGGGTTCTACGAGCAGTACTTC
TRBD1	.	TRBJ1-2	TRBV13	CASTPGQGLGAYGYTF	TGTGCCAGCACCCCCGGACAGGGGCTCGGGGCTTATGGCTACACCTTC
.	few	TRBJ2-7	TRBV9	CASSEEGRTEQYF	TGTGCCAGCAGTGAGGAGGGCAGGACCGAGCAGTACTTC
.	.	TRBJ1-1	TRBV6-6	CASSYRGGTEAFF	TGTGCCAGCAGTTACAGGGGTGGCACTGAAGCTTTCTTT
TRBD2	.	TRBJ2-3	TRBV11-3	CASSLRLGGGTDTQYF	TGTGCCAGCAGCCTTCGGCTGGGCGGGGGAACAGATACGCAGTATTTT
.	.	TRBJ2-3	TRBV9	CASSLAGVGTDTQYF	TGTGCCAGCAGCCTTGCAGGTGTTGGCACAGATACGCAGTATTTT
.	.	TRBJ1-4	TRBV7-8	CASSLSRGGAISNEKLFF	TGTGCCAGCAGTCTCAGTCGAGGGGGGGCGATTTCTAATGAAAAACTGTTTTTT
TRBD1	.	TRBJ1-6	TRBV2	CASRGQGAGSPLHF	TGTGCCAGCAGGGGACAGGGGGCGGGTTCACCCCTCCACTTT
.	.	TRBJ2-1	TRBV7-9	CASSLTQEDEQFF	TGTGCCAGCAGCTTGACGCAGGAAGATGAGCAGTTCTTC
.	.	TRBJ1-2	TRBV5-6	CASSPGPGQKGDYGYTF	TGTGCCAGCAGCCCCGGACCAGGACAGAAAGGCGACTATGGCTACACCTTC
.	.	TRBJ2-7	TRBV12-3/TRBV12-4	CASRPTQSYEQYF	TGTGCCAGCAGGCCTACTCAAAGTTACGAGCAGTACTTC
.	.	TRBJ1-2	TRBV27	CASSFSGINGYTF	TGTGCCAGCAGTTTCTCAGGAATCAATGGCTACACCTTC
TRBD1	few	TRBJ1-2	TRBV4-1	CASSPTGQGYTF	TGCGCCAGCAGCCCGACAGGGCAGGGCTACACCTTC
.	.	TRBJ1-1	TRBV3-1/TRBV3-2	CASSPRDQGLLNTEAFF	TGTGCCAGCAGCCCTCGAGACCAGGGACTGCTGAACACTGAAGCTTTCTTT
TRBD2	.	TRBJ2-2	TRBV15	CATSRELAAGELFF	TGTGCCACCAGCAGAGAACTAGCGGCCGGGGAGCTGTTTTTT
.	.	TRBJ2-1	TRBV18	CASSPPQQGQFF	TGTGCCAGCTCACCACCACAGCAGGGCCAGTTCTTC
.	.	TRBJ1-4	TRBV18	CASSPREGVKEKLFF	TGTGCCAGCTCACCCCGGGAGGGGGTAAAAGAAAAACTGTTTTTT
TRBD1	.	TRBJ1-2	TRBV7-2	CASSRGRLYGYTF	TGTGCCAGCAGTAGGGGGCGTCTTTATGGCTACACCTTC
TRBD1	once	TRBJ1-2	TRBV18	CASSLRDRGEGQNGYTF	TGTGCCAGCTCGCTTCGGGACAGGGGAGAGGGGCAGAATGGCTACACCTTC
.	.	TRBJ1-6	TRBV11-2	CASSLEGHRNNSPLHF	TGTGCCAGCAGCTTAGAAGGACATAGAAATAATTCACCCCTCCACTTT
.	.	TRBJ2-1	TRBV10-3	CAISGQRLYNEQFF	TGTGCCATCAGTGGACAGAGGCTCTACAATGAGCAGTTCTTC
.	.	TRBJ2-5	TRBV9	CASSVFLGETQYF	TGTGCCAGCAGCGTATTTTTGGGCGAGACCCAGTACTTC
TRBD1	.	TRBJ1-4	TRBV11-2	CASSLGQYSTNEKLFF	TGTGCCAGCAGCTTGGGACAGTATTCAACTAATGAAAAACTGTTTTTT
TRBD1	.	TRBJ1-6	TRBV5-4	CASSTRTGWDSPLHF	TGTGCCAGCAGCACCCGGACAGGGTGGGATTCACCCCTCCACTTT